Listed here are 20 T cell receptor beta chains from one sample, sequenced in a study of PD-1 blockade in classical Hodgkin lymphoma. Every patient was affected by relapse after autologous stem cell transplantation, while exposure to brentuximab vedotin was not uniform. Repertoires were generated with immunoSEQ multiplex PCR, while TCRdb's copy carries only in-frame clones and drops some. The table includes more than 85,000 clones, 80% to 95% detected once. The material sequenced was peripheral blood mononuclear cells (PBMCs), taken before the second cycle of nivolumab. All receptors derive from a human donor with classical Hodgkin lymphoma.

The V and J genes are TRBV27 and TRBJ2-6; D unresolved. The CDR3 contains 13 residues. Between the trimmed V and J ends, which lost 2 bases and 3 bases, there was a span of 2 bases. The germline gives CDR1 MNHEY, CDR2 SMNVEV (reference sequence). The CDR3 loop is CASSLGGANVLTF. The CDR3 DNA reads TGTGCCAGCAGTTTAGGTGGGGCCAACGTCCTGACTTTC.

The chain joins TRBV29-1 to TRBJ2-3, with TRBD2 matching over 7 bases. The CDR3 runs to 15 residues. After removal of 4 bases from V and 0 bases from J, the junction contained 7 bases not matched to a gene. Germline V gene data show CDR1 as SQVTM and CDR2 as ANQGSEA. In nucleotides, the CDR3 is TGCAGCGTTGTCGAGCGGGGAGCGAGCACAGATACGCAGTATTTT. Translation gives CSVVERGASTDTQYF.

As DNA, the CDR3 is TGTGCCAGCAGACCTAGGAGCTACGAGCAGTACTTC. Translated, it gives CASRPRSYEQYF. The chain couples TRBV2 to TRBJ2-7; unclear D gene. Trimming took 6 bases from V and 3 from J, leaving 9 bases between them. Germline CDR1 is SNHLY and CDR2 is FYNNEI. The CDR3 consists of 12 residues.

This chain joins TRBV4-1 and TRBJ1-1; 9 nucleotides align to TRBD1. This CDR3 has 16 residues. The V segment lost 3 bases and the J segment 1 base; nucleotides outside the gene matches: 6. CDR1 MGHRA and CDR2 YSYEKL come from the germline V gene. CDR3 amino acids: CASSQDAGQGNTEAFF. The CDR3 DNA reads TGCGCCAGCAGCCAGGACGCGGGACAGGGGAACACTGAAGCTTTCTTT.

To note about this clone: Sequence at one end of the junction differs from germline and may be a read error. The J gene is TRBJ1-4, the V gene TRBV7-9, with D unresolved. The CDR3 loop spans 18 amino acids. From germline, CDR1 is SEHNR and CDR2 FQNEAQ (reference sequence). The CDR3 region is CASGLPATRFATNEKLFF. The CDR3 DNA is TGCGCCAGCGGACTGCCAGCAACGCGGTTTGCAACTAATGAAAAACTGTTTTTT.

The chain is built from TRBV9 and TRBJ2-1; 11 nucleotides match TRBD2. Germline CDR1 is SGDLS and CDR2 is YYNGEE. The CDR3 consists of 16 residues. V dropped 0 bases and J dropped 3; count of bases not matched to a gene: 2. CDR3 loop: CASSVASGRIYNEQFF. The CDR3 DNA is TGTGCCAGCAGCGTAGCTAGCGGGAGGATCTACAATGAGCAGTTCTTC.

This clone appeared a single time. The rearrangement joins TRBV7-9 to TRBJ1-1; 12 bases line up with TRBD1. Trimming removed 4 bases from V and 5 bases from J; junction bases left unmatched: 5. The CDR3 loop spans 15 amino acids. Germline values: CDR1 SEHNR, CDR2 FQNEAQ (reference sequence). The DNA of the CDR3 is TGTGCCAGCAGCTACCGGGACAGGGGGCAAACTGAAGCTTTCTTT. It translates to CASSYRDRGQTEAFF.

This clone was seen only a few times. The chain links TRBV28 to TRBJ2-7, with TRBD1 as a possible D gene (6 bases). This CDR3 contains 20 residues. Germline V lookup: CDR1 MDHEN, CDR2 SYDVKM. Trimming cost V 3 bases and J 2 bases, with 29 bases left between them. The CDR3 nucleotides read TGTGCCAGCAGTTTTGATCCCAAAGGGACACACCTTGGACGGACCTACGAGCAGTACTTC. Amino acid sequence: CASSFDPKGTHLGRTYEQYF.

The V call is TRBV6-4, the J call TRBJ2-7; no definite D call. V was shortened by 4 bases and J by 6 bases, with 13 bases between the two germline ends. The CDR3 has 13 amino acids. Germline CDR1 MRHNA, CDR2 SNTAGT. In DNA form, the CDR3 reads TGTGCCAGCAGTGCAGAATACCATGGCGAGCAGTACTTC. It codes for CASSAEYHGEQYF.

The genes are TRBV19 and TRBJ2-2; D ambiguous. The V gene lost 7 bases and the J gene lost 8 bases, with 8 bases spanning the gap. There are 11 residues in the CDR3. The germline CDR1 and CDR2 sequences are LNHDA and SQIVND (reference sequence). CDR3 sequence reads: CASIEGGELFF. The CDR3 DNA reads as TGTGCCAGTATAGAAGGGGGGGAGCTGTTTTTT.

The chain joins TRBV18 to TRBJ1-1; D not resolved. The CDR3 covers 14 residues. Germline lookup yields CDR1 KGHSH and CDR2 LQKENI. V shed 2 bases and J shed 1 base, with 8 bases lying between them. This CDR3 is CASSPEVENTEAFF. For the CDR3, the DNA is TGTGCCAGCTCACCAGAGGTAGAGAACACTGAAGCTTTCTTT. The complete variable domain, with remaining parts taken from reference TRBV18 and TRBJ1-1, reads NAGVMQNPRHLVRRRGQEARLRCSPMKGHSHVYWYRQLPEEGLKFMVYLQKENIIDESGMPKERFSAEFPKEGPSILRIQQVVRGDSAAYFCASSPEVENTEAFFGQGTRLTVV.

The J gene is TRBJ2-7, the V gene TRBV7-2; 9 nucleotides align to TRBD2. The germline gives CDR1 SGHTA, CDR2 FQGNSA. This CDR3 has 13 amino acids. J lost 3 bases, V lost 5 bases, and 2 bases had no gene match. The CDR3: CASSLTSGYEQYF. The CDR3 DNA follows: TGTGCCAGCAGCCTGACTAGCGGCTACGAGCAGTACTTC.

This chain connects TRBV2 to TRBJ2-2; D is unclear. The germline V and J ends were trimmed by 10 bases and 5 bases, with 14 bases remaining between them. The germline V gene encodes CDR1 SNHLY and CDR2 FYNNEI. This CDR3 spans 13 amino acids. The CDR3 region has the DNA TGTGCCACCCCCCGGGCGCCAACCGGGGAGCTGTTTTTT. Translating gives CATPRAPTGELFF.

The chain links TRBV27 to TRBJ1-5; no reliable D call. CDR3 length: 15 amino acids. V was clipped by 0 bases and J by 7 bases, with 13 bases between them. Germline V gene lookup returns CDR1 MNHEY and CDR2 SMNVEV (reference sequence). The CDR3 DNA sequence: TGTGCCAGCAGTTTATCGGTTGTCAACGGCCAGCCCCAGCATTTT. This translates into CASSLSVVNGQPQHF.

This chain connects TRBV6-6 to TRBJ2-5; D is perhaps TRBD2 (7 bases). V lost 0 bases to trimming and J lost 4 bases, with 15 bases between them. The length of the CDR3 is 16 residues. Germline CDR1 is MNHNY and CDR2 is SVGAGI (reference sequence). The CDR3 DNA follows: TGTGCCAGCAGTTACTCGGCCGGGGGCGGGAGAGAGACCCAGTACTTC. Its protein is CASSYSAGGGRETQYF.

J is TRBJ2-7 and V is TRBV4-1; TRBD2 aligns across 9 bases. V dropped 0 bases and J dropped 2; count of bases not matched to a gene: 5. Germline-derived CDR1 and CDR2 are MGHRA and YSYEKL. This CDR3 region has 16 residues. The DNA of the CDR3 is TGCGCCAGCAGCCAAGATTTTAGCGGGAGTACCTACGAGCAGTACTTC. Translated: CASSQDFSGSTYEQYF.

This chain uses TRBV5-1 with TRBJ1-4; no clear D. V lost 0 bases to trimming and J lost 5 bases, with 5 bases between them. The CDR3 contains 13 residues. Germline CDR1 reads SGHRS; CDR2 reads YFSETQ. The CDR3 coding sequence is TGCGCCAGCAGCTTGGCTGAGAATGAAAAACTGTTTTTT. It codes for CASSLAENEKLFF. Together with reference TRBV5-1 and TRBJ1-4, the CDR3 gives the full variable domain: KAGVTQTPRYLIKTRGQQVTLSCSPISGHRSVSWYQQTPGQGLQFLFEYFSETQRNKGNFPGRFSGRQFSNSRSEMNVSTLELGDSALYLCASSLAENEKLFFGSGTQLSVL.

This CDR3 reads CASSIKSLSTGLNYGYTF. DNA for the CDR3: TGTGCCAGTAGTATTAAGTCTCTCTCGACAGGATTGAACTATGGCTACACCTTC. The rearrangement joins TRBV19 to TRBJ1-2; D possibly corresponds to TRBD1 (6 bases). The CDR3 extends over 18 amino acids. CDR1 and CDR2 from the germline V gene are LNHDA and SQIVND (reference sequence). Trimming took off 3 bases at V and 2 bases at J, with 22 bases between the two ends.

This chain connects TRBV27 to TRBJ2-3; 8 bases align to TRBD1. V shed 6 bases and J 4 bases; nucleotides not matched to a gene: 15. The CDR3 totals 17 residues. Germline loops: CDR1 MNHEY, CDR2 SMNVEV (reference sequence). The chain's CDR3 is CASSSSLGQGRADTQYF. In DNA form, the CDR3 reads TGTGCCAGCAGCAGTTCGCTCGGACAGGGTCGTGCAGATACGCAGTATTTT.

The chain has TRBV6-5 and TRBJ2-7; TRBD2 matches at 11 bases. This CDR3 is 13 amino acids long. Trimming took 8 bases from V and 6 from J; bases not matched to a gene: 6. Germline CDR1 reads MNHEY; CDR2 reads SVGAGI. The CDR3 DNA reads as TGTGCCAGCCAACTAGCGGGAGCCATCGAGCAGTACTTC. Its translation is CASQLAGAIEQYF.